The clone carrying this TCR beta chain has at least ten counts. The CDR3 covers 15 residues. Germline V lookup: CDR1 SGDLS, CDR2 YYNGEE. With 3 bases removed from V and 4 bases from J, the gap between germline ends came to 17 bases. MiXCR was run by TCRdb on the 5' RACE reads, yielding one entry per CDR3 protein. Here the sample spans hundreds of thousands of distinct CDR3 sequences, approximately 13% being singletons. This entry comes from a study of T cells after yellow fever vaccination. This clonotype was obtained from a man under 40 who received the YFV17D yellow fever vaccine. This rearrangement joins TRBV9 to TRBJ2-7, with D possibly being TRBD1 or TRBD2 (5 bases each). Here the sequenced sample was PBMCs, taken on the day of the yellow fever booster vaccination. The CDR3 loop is CASSGWDGAGYEQYF. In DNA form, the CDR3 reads TGTGCCAGCAGCGGATGGGACGGCGCGGGTTACGAGCAGTACTTC.